Listed here are 6 T cell receptor beta chains from one sample, sequenced in a study of cytomegalovirus exposure and HLA in healthy donors. The protocol was immunoSEQ multiplex PCR, while the TCRdb copy is restricted to in-frame clones and leaves out a portion. This sample has about 240,000 clones, with around 87% found just once. Sequenced: PBMCs. The receptors originated from a man younger than 35 in good health and CMV-seronegative.

The chain is built from TRBV7-2 and TRBJ1-1; 8 nucleotides line up with TRBD1. Germline CDR1 reads SGHTA; CDR2 reads FQGNSA. Trimming at V came to 5 bases and at J to 5 bases, leaving 10 bases not matched to a gene. The CDR3 is made up of 15 amino acids. CDR3 protein: CASSLGTGGMTEAFF. In DNA, the CDR3 is TGTGCCAGCAGCCTGGGGACAGGAGGGATGACTGAAGCTTTCTTT.

This clone occurred once. V is TRBV4-3 and J is TRBJ2-7, with 12 positions matching TRBD1. CDR1 and CDR2 from the germline V gene are LGHNA and YSLEER. The trim removed 1 base at V and 6 bases at J, leaving 4 bases unmatched. This CDR3 spans 15 amino acids. Here the CDR3 reads CASSQVGTGGGEQYF. In DNA, the CDR3 is TGCGCCAGCAGCCAAGTGGGGACAGGGGGCGGCGAGCAGTACTTC.

Of note for this clone: Other DNA sequences in this specimen translate into the identical CDR3. The CDR3 nucleotides are TGTGCCTGGAGTGTGCGGGTAAATCAGCCCCAGCATTTT. It yields the protein CAWSVRVNQPQHF. The V and J genes are TRBV30 and TRBJ1-5; D is unresolved. The germline V and J ends were trimmed by 0 bases and 4 bases, with 7 bases remaining between them. CDR3 length: 13 residues. Germline V gene data show CDR1 as GTSNPN and CDR2 as SVGIG (reference sequence).

The chain recombines TRBV6-5 with TRBJ2-5, with D perhaps TRBD1 (6 bases). Trimming cost V 10 bases and J 7 bases, with 19 bases left between them. Germline assignment: CDR1 MNHEY and CDR2 SVGAGI. The CDR3 loop spans 13 amino acids. DNA for the CDR3: TGTGCCACCGCTAGACAGGTAGCAGGGACCCAGTACTTC. This gives the protein CATARQVAGTQYF.

The chain combines TRBV5-1 with TRBJ2-1; possibly TRBD2 for D (6 bases). V lost 2 bases and J lost 2, with 11 bases in between. Germline V gives CDR1 SGHRS, CDR2 YFSETQ. The CDR3 spans 15 residues. The CDR3 bases are TGCGCCAGCAGCTTCGAGACTAGAGCCTACAATGAGCAGTTCTTC. It encodes CASSFETRAYNEQFF.

V is TRBV27 and J is TRBJ1-5; the D is unclear. V was trimmed by 1 base and J by 7 bases, leaving 8 bases between them. The length of the CDR3 is 13 residues. Germline V gene sequence: CDR1 MNHEY, CDR2 SMNVEV (reference sequence). CDR3 sequence: CASSLYGEQPQHF. The CDR3, as DNA: TGTGCCAGCAGTTTATACGGGGAACAGCCCCAGCATTTT.